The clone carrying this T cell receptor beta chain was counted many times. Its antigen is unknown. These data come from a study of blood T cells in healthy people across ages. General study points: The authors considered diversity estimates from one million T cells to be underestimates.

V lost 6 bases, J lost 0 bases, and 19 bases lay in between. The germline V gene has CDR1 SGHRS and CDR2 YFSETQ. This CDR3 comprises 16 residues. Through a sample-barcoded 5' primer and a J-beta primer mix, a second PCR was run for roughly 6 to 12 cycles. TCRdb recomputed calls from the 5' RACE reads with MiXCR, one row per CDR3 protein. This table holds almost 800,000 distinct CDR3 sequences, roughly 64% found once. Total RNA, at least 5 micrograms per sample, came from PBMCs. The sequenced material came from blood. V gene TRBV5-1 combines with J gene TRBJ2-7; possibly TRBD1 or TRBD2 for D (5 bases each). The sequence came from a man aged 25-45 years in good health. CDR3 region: CASKISGTSSSYEQYF. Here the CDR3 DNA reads TGCGCCAGCAAGATTTCCGGGACGTCGAGCTCCTACGAGCAGTACTTC.